This T cell receptor (beta chain) was documented in a study of blood T cell repertoires in COVID-19. The CDR3 loop spans 16 amino acids. CDR1 and CDR2 from the germline V gene are LNHDA and SQIVND (reference sequence). V shed 6 bases and J shed 0 bases, with 15 bases lying between them. Original processing notes: Quantification of nucleated cells was approximated via reference gene primer amplification. The method was immunoSEQ multiplex PCR; TCRdb's version includes in-frame clones alone and lacks a portion of them. V and J calls plus clone size are reproduced from that table; the DNA served to infer D and trimming. The table lists about 150,000 clones, under 95% of them singletons.

Sequencing was performed on peripheral blood. This TCR was sampled from a man in his fifties with acute or convalescent COVID-19. The chain links TRBV19 to TRBJ2-1; D not certain. The CDR3 DNA follows: TGTGCCAGTAGCGCCATACGGGTGAGCTCCTACAATGAGCAGTTCTTC. Translation gives CASSAIRVSSYNEQFF.